This T cell receptor (beta chain) was documented in a study of shared clonotypes between healthy human individuals. The protocol was immunoSEQ multiplex PCR, while the TCRdb copy is restricted to in-frame clones and leaves out a portion. This table holds 2,500,000 or so clones, 85% to 95% found once. This TCR was recovered from a man between 18 and 35 years old in good health. Some clones in this sample may be carry-over from other donors' samples. Sample: naive CD4+ T cells from PBMCs. As for subset: CD45RA+ positively selected.

The CDR3 spells CASSEQAANTEAFF. CDR3 nucleotide sequence: TGTGCCAGCAGCGAGCAGGCAGCCAACACTGAAGCTTTCTTT. This chain connects TRBV14 to TRBJ1-1; D gene ambiguous. The V and J ends lost 5 bases and 2 bases respectively, with 12 bases between them. The CDR3 loop spans 14 amino acids. Germline V gene sequence: CDR1 SGHDN, CDR2 FVKESK.